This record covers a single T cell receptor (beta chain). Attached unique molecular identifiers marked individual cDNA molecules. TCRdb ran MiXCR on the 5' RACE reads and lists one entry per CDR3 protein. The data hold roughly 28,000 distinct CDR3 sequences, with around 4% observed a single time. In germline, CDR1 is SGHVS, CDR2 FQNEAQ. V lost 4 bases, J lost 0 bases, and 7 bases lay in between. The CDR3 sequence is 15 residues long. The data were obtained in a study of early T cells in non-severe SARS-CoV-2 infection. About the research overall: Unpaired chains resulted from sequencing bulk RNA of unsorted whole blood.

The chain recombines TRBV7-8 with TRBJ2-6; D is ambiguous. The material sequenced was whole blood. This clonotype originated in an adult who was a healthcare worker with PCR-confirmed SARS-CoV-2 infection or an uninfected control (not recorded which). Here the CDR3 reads CASSSWYSGANVLTF. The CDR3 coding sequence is TGTGCCAGCAGCTCATGGTACTCTGGGGCCAACGTCCTGACTTTC.